The 19 T cell receptor beta chains reported below all come from one sample, sequenced in a study of OX40 agonist ivuxolimab in advanced cancers. The table came from immunoSEQ multiplex PCR; TCRdb's copy has only in-frame clones and leaves some out. The repertoire consists of some 86,000 clones, with approximately 94% occurring once and the leading ten covering 8.5% to 10%. Material: CD4+ or CD8+ T cells sorted from blood, obtained in a trial of the OX40 agonist ivuxolimab. The receptors originated from an adult with an advanced solid tumor such as melanoma, head and neck, liver or kidney cancer.

This chain links TRBV7-9 with TRBJ2-1; TRBD2 might be the D (6 bases). The CDR3 loop spans 16 amino acids. CDR1 is SEHNR, CDR2 FQNEAQ, per germline (reference sequence). Trimming shortened V by 5 bases and J by 9 bases, and 23 bases separated the two germline ends. The CDR3 DNA follows: TGTGCCAGCAGCCCAACGGGACTCCTGAAGGTCGGTGAGCAGTTCTTC. Its translation: CASSPTGLLKVGEQFF.

Comments on this clone: This same CDR3 is encoded by further DNA sequences in the sample. The rearrangement uses TRBV7-3 and TRBJ2-1; perhaps TRBD1 as D (5 bases). Germline-derived CDR1 and CDR2 are SGHTA and FQGTGA. The CDR3 has 13 residues. V was trimmed by 4 bases and J by 3 bases, leaving 7 bases between them. The CDR3 reads CASSSDNYNEQFF. Here the CDR3 DNA reads TGTGCCAGCAGCTCGGACAACTACAATGAGCAGTTCTTC.

The chain joins TRBV15 to TRBJ2-7, with 7 bases aligning to TRBD2. This CDR3 is built from 14 residues. J was trimmed by 1 base and V by 5 bases; bases with no gene match: 5. Germline-derived CDR1 and CDR2 are LNHNV and YYDKDF (reference sequence). The CDR3 reads CATSPRDYSYEQYF. Here the CDR3 DNA reads TGTGCCACCAGCCCGCGGGACTATTCCTACGAGCAGTACTTC.

The chain has TRBV7-8 and TRBJ2-3; 10 positions match TRBD2. This CDR3 is 16 amino acids long. CDR1 is SGHVS and CDR2 is FQNEAQ in the germline V gene. V gave up 4 bases and J gave up 1 base; unmatched junction bases: 5. CDR3 loop: CASSSEAGGRTDTQYF. In DNA form, the CDR3 reads TGTGCCAGCAGCTCGGAAGCGGGGGGGCGCACAGATACGCAGTATTTT.

This chain links TRBV10-1 with TRBJ2-2, with 9 bases that match TRBD2. The CDR3 runs 15 residues. In germline, CDR1 is WNHNN, CDR2 SYGVQD (reference sequence). V gave up 4 bases and J gave up 7 bases; unmatched junction bases: 7. CDR3 sequence (DNA): TGCGCCAGCAGTGGCTTAGCGGGAGAGGTCGGGGAGCTGTTTTTT. Protein product: CASSGLAGEVGELFF.

V gene TRBV2 combines with J gene TRBJ2-1; TRBD2 aligns across 10 bases. The CDR3 loop spans 13 amino acids. Germline-derived CDR1 and CDR2 are SNHLY and FYNNEI. The ends lost 3 bases at V and 10 bases at J; junction bases unmatched: 3. The CDR3 spells CASSDPAGGEQFF. The CDR3 nucleotides read TGTGCCAGCAGTGACCCAGCGGGAGGGGAGCAGTTCTTC.

The J gene is TRBJ1-2, the V gene TRBV4-2; D unclear. Trimming stripped 0 bases from V and 4 bases from J, with 12 bases between. Germline loops: CDR1 LGHNA, CDR2 YNFKEQ. CDR3 length equals 15 residues. The CDR3 DNA follows: TGTGCCAGCAGCCAAGATGTAAGTCTGGGCTATGGCTACACCTTC. Translated, it gives CASSQDVSLGYGYTF.

The chain has TRBV4-2 and TRBJ2-7; 7 bases align to TRBD2. After removal of 5 bases from V and 4 bases from J, the junction contained 8 bases not matched to a gene. CDR1 is LGHNA and CDR2 is YNFKEQ in the germline V gene. CDR3 length: 14 amino acids. CDR3 sequence reads: CASSLASGRYEQYF. DNA of the CDR3: TGTGCCAGCAGCTTGGCTAGCGGTCGATACGAGCAGTACTTC.

The rearrangement links TRBV9 to TRBJ1-6; tentatively, D is TRBD1 (5 bases). The CDR3 loop spans 14 amino acids. Trimming left V 4 bases short and J 7 bases short, with 12 bases between. The germline V gene encodes CDR1 SGDLS and CDR2 YYNGEE. The CDR3 DNA is TGTGCCAGCAGCCCCCTGGGGGGGAATTCACCCCTCCACTTT. This gives the protein CASSPLGGNSPLHF.

The chain has TRBV4-3 and TRBJ2-7; the D is unclear. Trimming removed 3 bases from V and 6 bases from J, with 6 bases in between. This CDR3 region has 11 residues. The germline V gene encodes CDR1 LGHNA and CDR2 YSLEER. CDR3: CASSQGPEQYF. CDR3 in DNA: TGCGCCAGCAGCCAGGGTCCCGAGCAGTACTTC.

The gene calls are TRBV12-5 and TRBJ1-5; possible D gene TRBD1, 5 bases. V was clipped by 0 bases and J by 6 bases, with 9 bases between them. The CDR3 sequence is 14 residues long. Germline CDR1 reads LGHNT; CDR2 reads FRNRAP. The CDR3, as DNA: TGTGCTAGTGGTTTGGTATCAGGGACTCAGCCCCAGCATTTT. Protein: CASGLVSGTQPQHF.

The V call is TRBV19, the J call TRBJ2-7; 7 bases line up with TRBD2. CDR3 length equals 14 residues. The germline V gene has CDR1 LNHDA and CDR2 SQIVND (reference sequence). V lost 4 bases to trimming and J lost 3 bases; unmatched junction nucleotides: 6. The CDR3 sequence is CASSTSGGSYEQYF. The CDR3 region has the DNA TGTGCCAGTAGTACCTCGGGGGGTAGCTACGAGCAGTACTTC. Full variable domain (outside the CDR3, taken from reference TRBV19 and TRBJ2-7): DGGITQSPKYLFRKEGQNVTLSCEQNLNHDAMYWYRQDPGQGLRLIYYSQIVNDFQKGDIAEGYSVSREKKESFPLTVTSAQKNPTAFYLCASSTSGGSYEQYFGPGTRLTVT.

The gene calls are TRBV10-2 and TRBJ2-1; 12 positions agree with TRBD2. The CDR3 is 17 amino acids. Germline-derived CDR1 and CDR2 are WSHSY and SAAADI. J was trimmed by 3 bases and V by 2 bases; bases with no gene match: 5. The CDR3 coding sequence is TGCGCCAGCAGTGAGACTAGCGGGGGGCCCCGCTACAATGAGCAGTTCTTC. Amino acids: CASSETSGGPRYNEQFF.

The V and J genes are TRBV28 and TRBJ2-5; D is possibly TRBD1 (6 bases). Germline V gives CDR1 MDHEN, CDR2 SYDVKM. The CDR3 sequence is 13 residues long. V was trimmed by 5 bases and J by 4 bases, leaving 11 bases between them. Written as DNA, the CDR3 is TGTGCCAGCAGTACGACAGGAGGAGAGACCCAGTACTTC. Translation gives CASSTTGGETQYF.

The rearrangement uses TRBV27 and TRBJ2-2, with D perhaps matching TRBD1 (5 bases). This CDR3 is built from 15 residues. V dropped 0 bases and J dropped 7 bases, with 12 bases sitting between them. Looked up from germline, CDR1 is MNHEY and CDR2 is SMNVEV (reference sequence). The CDR3 protein is CASSLSGAKGGELFF. DNA of the CDR3: TGTGCCAGCAGTTTATCAGGGGCAAAGGGCGGGGAGCTGTTTTTT.

This chain uses TRBV7-3 with TRBJ2-5; TRBD1 might be the D (6 bases). The CDR3 spans 14 residues. From germline, CDR1 is SGHTA and CDR2 FQGTGA. Trimming stripped 5 bases from V and 1 base from J, with 11 bases between. The CDR3 loop is CASSPGVGQETQYF. The CDR3 DNA reads TGTGCCAGCAGCCCAGGGGTTGGCCAAGAGACCCAGTACTTC.

V gene TRBV7-2 combines with J gene TRBJ2-5; the D is unclear. Gene TRBJ2-7 matches the end of the DNA better, so the J call may be wrong. CDR1 and CDR2 (germline): SGHTA, FQGNSA. CDR3 length equals 13 residues. CDR3 bases: TGTGCCAGCAGCCCCGGCAGGTTCTACGAGCAGTACTTC. The encoded protein is CASSPGRFYEQYF.

The genes are TRBV5-4 and TRBJ1-3; D remains ambiguous. Between the trimmed V and J ends, which lost 10 bases and 0 bases, there was a span of 17 bases. Germline loops: CDR1 SGHNT, CDR2 YYREEE (reference sequence). The CDR3 is 15 residues long. This CDR3 reads CACHLDGSSGNTIYF. The DNA for the CDR3 is TGTGCCTGTCACTTGGACGGAAGCTCTGGAAACACCATATATTTT.

The V call is TRBV7-9, the J call TRBJ2-1; 8 positions agree with TRBD2. The CDR3 contains 16 residues. Germline assignment: CDR1 SEHNR and CDR2 FQNEAQ (reference sequence). After removal of 2 bases from V and 9 bases from J, the junction contained 12 bases not matched to a gene. DNA of the CDR3: TGTGCCAGCAGCTTAAGCACTAGCGGAGATGGGAGTGAGCAGTTCTTC. It translates to CASSLSTSGDGSEQFF.